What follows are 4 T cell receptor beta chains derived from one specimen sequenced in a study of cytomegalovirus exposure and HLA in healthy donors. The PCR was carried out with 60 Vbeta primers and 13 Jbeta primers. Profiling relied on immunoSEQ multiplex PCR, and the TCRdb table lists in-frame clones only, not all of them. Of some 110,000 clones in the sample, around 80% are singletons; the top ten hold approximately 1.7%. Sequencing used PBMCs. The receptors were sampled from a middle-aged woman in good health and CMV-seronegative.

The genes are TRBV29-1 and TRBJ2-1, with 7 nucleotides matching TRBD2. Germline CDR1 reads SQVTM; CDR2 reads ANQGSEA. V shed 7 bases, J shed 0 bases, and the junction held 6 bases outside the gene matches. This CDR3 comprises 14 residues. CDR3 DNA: TGCAGCGCGACCCCGGGGGGCTCCTACAATGAGCAGTTCTTC. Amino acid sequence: CSATPGGSYNEQFF.

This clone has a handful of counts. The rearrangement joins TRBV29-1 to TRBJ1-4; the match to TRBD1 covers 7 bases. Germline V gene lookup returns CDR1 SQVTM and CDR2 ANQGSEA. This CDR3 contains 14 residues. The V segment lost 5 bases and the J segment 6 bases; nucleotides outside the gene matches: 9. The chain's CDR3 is CSVSRTGMDEKLFF. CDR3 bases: TGCAGCGTTAGCCGGACAGGAATGGATGAAAAACTGTTTTTT.

The CDR3 is CASIKSPSYNEQFF. For the CDR3, the DNA is TGTGCCAGTATTAAGAGCCCGAGCTACAATGAGCAGTTCTTC. The chain is built from TRBV19 and TRBJ2-1; D is undetermined. The CDR3 runs to 14 residues. Germline values: CDR1 LNHDA, CDR2 SQIVND (reference sequence). The V gene lost 7 bases and the J gene lost 3 bases, with 13 bases spanning the gap.

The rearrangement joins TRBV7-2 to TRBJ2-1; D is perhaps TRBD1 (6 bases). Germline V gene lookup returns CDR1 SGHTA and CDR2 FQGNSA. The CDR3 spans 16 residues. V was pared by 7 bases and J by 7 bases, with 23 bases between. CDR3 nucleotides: TGTGCCAGCACCCTCCCGGGACAAGGCCTTGGGAATGAGCAGTTCTTC. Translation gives CASTLPGQGLGNEQFF.